This T cell receptor beta chain was identified during a study of technical replicates of blood from a few donors. The assay was immunoSEQ multiplex PCR, and TCRdb's table has in-frame clones only and misses some. The data contain about 73,000 clones, 90% to 95% of them singletons. The CDR3 sequence is 16 residues long. Germline V gene sequence: CDR1 SGHNT, CDR2 YYREEE (reference sequence). The ends lost 2 bases at V and 0 bases at J; junction bases unmatched: 6. The TCR originated in a human donor in good health. Some clones in this sample may be carry-over from other donors' samples. The specimen was PBMCs. V and J are TRBV5-4 and TRBJ2-5; 8 positions agree with TRBD2. CDR3: CASSFREREYQETQYF. CDR3 nucleotide sequence: TGTGCCAGCAGCTTCCGTGAGCGGGAGTACCAAGAGACCCAGTACTTC.